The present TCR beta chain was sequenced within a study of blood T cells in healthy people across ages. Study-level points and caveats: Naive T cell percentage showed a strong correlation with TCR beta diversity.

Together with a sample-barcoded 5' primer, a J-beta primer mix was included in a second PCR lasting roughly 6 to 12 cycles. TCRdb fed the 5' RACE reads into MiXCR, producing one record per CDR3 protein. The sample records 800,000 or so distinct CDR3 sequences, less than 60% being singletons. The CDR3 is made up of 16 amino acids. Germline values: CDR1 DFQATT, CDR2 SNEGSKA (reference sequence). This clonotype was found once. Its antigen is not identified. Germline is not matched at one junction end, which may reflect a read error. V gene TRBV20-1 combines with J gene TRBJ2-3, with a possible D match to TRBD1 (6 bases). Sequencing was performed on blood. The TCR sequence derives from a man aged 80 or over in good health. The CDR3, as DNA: TGCAGTGCCAGAGCTCCGGGACAAACCCTCACAGATACGCAGTATTTT. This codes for CSARAPGQTLTDTQYF.